The rows below give T cell receptor beta chains drawn from one sample of a study of shared clonotypes between healthy human individuals. Assay: immunoSEQ multiplex PCR; the TCRdb copy retains only in-frame clones and omits some. The table includes roughly 700,000 clones, approximately 74% detected once. The sequencing sample was made of memory CD4+ T cells sorted from blood. These receptors all stem from a woman in her thirties in good health. CDR3s include the opening cysteine and the closing phenylalanine or tryptophan. A D gene is named only where the DNA matches it firmly. Clone size is shown for a subset of rows, as once, few, many or a class of expanded clone.

>TRBD2|TRBJ2-2|many|TRBV5-1
CASSLVGLAGDETGELFF
TGCGCCAGCAGCTTGGTGGGACTAGCGGGAGACGAGACCGGGGAGCTGTTTTTT
>NA|TRBJ2-3|NA|TRBV27
CASSLSLGRGTDTQYF
TGTGCCAGCAGTTTATCACTAGGTCGGGGCACAGATACGCAGTATTTT
>NA|TRBJ2-7|NA|TRBV18
CASSSLSDYEQYF
TGTGCCAGCTCAAGCCTCTCGGACTACGAGCAGTACTTC
>NA|TRBJ2-6|NA|TRBV5-1
CASSFISGNSGANVLTF
TGCGCCAGCAGCTTTATAAGTGGAAACTCTGGGGCCAACGTCCTGACTTTC
>NA|TRBJ2-3|many|TRBV29-1
CSVEKESDTQYF
TGCAGCGTTGAAAAGGAGTCAGATACGCAGTATTTT
>NA|TRBJ1-1|NA|TRBV11-2
CASSLGTVNTEAFF
TGTGCCAGCAGCTTGGGGACGGTGAACACTGAAGCTTTCTTT
>TRBD2|TRBJ2-2|NA|TRBV19
CASSSRGGPNTGELFF
TGTGCCAGTAGTTCCCGGGGGGGGCCGAACACCGGGGAGCTGTTTTTT
>NA|TRBJ2-7|NA|TRBV7-9
CASSLAGADREQYF
TGTGCCAGCAGCTTAGCCGGCGCAGACCGGGAGCAGTACTTC
>NA|TRBJ2-7|NA|TRBV21-1
CASSKDGTSDESSYEQYF
TGTGCCAGCAGCAAAGATGGGACTAGCGACGAGAGCTCCTACGAGCAGTACTTC
>TRBD1|TRBJ1-5|NA|TRBV6-1
CASRDRASGRQPQHF
TGTGCCAGCAGAGACAGGGCCTCGGGTCGTCAGCCCCAGCATTTT
>NA|TRBJ1-2|NA|TRBV9
CASSVEAGLRVDYTF
TGTGCCAGCAGCGTAGAGGCGGGCTTGCGTGTAGACTACACCTTC
>TRBD2|TRBJ2-7|NA|TRBV15
CATSRGGTSGIPYEQYF
TGTGCCACCAGCAGAGGAGGGACTAGCGGGATCCCCTACGAGCAGTACTTC
>TRBD1|TRBJ2-2|NA|TRBV2
CASGLDREAGELFF
TGTGCCAGCGGGTTGGACAGGGAGGCCGGGGAGCTGTTTTTT
>NA|TRBJ2-1|once|TRBV7-2
CASSLESGSYNEQFF
TGTGCCAGCAGCTTAGAGTCAGGTTCCTACAATGAGCAGTTCTTC